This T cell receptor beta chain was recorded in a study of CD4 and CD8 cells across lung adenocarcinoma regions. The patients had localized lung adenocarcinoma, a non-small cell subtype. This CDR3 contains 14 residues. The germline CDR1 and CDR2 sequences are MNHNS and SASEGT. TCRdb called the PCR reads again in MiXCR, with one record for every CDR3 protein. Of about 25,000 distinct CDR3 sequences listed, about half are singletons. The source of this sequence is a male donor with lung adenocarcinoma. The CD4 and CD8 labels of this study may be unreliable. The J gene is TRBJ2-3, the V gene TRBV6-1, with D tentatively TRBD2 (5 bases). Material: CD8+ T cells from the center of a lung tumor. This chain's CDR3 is CAGRVARGQDTQYF. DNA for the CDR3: TGTGCGGGCAGAGTAGCGCGAGGCCAAGATACGCAGTATTTT.